The 8 T cell receptor beta chains below all came from one sample that was sequenced in a study of technical replicates of blood from a handful of donors. The assay was immunoSEQ multiplex PCR, and TCRdb's table has in-frame clones only and misses some. The sample shows about 94,000 clones, about 95% of them seen only once. Material: T cells isolated from PBMCs. These receptors all stem from a human donor in good health.

This sequence joins TRBV2 and TRBJ2-3, with TRBD2 matching over 14 bases. Germline values: CDR1 SNHLY, CDR2 FYNNEI. The CDR3 loop spans 13 amino acids. Trimming removed 9 bases from V and 5 bases from J; junction bases left unmatched: 1. The CDR3, as DNA: TGTGCCAGTGGACTAGCGGGGGGAGATACGCAGTATTTT. It yields the protein CASGLAGGDTQYF. The full variable domain, in which reference TRBV2 and TRBJ2-3 provide the parts outside the CDR3, is EPEVTQTPSHQVTQMGQEVILRCVPISNHLYFYWYRQILGQKVEFLVSFYNNEISEKSEIFDDQFSVERPDGSNFTLKIRSTKLEDSAMYFCASGLAGGDTQYFGPGTRLTVL.

This chain links TRBV7-9 with TRBJ1-1; tentatively, D is TRBD1 (5 bases). This CDR3 contains 16 residues. V was shortened by 3 bases and J by 3 bases, with 17 bases between the two germline ends. Germline values: CDR1 SEHNR, CDR2 FQNEAQ (reference sequence). CDR3: CASSFGGARGDTEAFF. The CDR3 DNA reads as TGTGCCAGCAGCTTTGGAGGGGCGCGAGGAGACACTGAAGCTTTCTTT.

The V gene is TRBV9, the J gene TRBJ1-5; D unresolved. Trimming stripped 3 bases from V and 4 bases from J, with 8 bases between. Germline V CDR1 and CDR2: SGDLS, YYNGEE. The CDR3 is 13 amino acids. CDR3 protein: CASSGYSNQPQHF. CDR3 bases: TGTGCCAGCAGCGGATACAGTAATCAGCCCCAGCATTTT.

The chain employs TRBV29-1 and TRBJ1-1; D perhaps matches TRBD1 (5 bases). V was clipped by 4 bases and J by 8 bases, with 8 bases between them. The germline gives CDR1 SQVTM, CDR2 ANQGSEA. This CDR3 contains 10 residues. In nucleotides, the CDR3 is TGCAGCGTTGTCAAGGGGGAAGCTTTCTTT. It codes for CSVVKGEAFF.

V gene TRBV28 combines with J gene TRBJ2-1; D perhaps matches TRBD2 (6 bases). Trimming took off 3 bases at V and 6 bases at J, with 18 bases between the two ends. Germline CDR1 and CDR2: MDHEN and SYDVKM. The CDR3 consists of 16 residues. CDR3 bases: TGTGCCAGCAGTTTGATATTCCCGGGACTCCTCAATGAGCAGTTCTTC. It translates to CASSLIFPGLLNEQFF.

The chain recombines TRBV7-9 with TRBJ2-3; 9 bases are shared with TRBD2. The germline V gene has CDR1 SEHNR and CDR2 FQNEAQ (reference sequence). The V segment lost 5 bases and the J segment 2 bases; nucleotides outside the gene matches: 8. The CDR3 consists of 16 residues. CDR3 sequence reads: CASSIGAGGLTDTQYF. CDR3 nucleotides: TGTGCCAGCAGCATAGGAGCGGGGGGCCTCACAGATACGCAGTATTTT.

The table lists this clone with a few counts. CDR3 in amino acids: CASRRTGMNTEAFF. The CDR3 DNA is TGTGCCAGTAGAAGGACAGGAATGAACACTGAAGCTTTCTTT. This chain connects TRBV19 to TRBJ1-1, with 7 nucleotides matching TRBD1. This CDR3 contains 14 residues. Germline V gene sequence: CDR1 LNHDA, CDR2 SQIVND (reference sequence). J was trimmed by 0 bases and V by 6 bases; bases with no gene match: 4. The full variable domain, completed using reference TRBV19 and TRBJ1-1, is DGGITQSPKYLFRKEGQNVTLSCEQNLNHDAMYWYRQDPGQGLRLIYYSQIVNDFQKGDIAEGYSVSREKKESFPLTVTSAQKNPTAFYLCASRRTGMNTEAFFGQGTRLTVV.

The CDR3 DNA reads TGTGCCAGCAGTTGGGGTAGCGGGAATGACGAGCAGTACTTC. Translating it yields CASSWGSGNDEQYF. V usage is TRBV28 and J usage is TRBJ2-7, with 8 bases identical to TRBD2. Germline V gene data show CDR1 as MDHEN and CDR2 as SYDVKM. This CDR3 comprises 14 residues. The V and J ends lost 4 bases and 5 bases, in that order; junction bases with no gene match: 7.